The TCR beta chain under discussion was sequenced for a study of beta chain features in type 1 diabetes. Study-wide findings and caveats: VDJ junctions in type 1 diabetes patients carried more deletions and fewer insertions. Among all four CD4+ subsets, Type 1 diabetes patients had TCRB CDR3s that were moderately but significantly shorter.

Points on this clone: Antigen unknown.

Each sorted fraction was over 98% pure. This CDR3 comprises 14 residues. The V and J ends lost 1 base and 10 bases, in that order; junction bases with no gene match: 7. Germline V gene sequence: CDR1 LGHNT, CDR2 FRNRAP. Investigators reverse transcribed all isolated RNA, so they sequenced expressed TCRB transcripts. Deep immunoSEQ sequencing covered naive, central memory and regulatory T cell samples. Measured with immunoSEQ multiplex PCR; TCRdb has only the in-frame clones, and not every one. The sample holds about 370,000 clones, roughly a tenth seen once. This chain links TRBV12-5 with TRBJ1-1, with 9 nucleotides matching TRBD1. This receptor was taken from a man aged 25 to 45 with type 1 diabetes. The sequenced material came from central memory CD4+ T cells from blood. CDR3 sequence (DNA): TGTGCTAGTGGTTTGGGGGACAGGGATATTGTAGCTTTCTTT. Protein sequence: CASGLGDRDIVAFF. The whole variable domain, remainder taken from reference TRBV12-5 and TRBJ1-1, is DARVTQTPRHKVTEMGQEVTMRCQPILGHNTVFWYRQTMMQGLELLAYFRNRAPLDDSGMPKDRFSAEMPDATLATLKIQPSEPRDSAVYFCASGLGDRDIVAFFGQGTRLTVV.